This T cell receptor (beta chain) comes out of a study of T cells in Graves' hyperthyroidism and ophthalmopathy. RNA transcripts yielded amplified TCR beta CDR3 regions. The TCR CDR3 first-round RT-PCR relied on the HTBI primer set. One entry per CDR3 protein, called by TCRdb with MiXCR from the multiplex PCR reads. The table records around 520,000 distinct CDR3 sequences, less than 25% of them present only once. In germline, CDR1 is DFQATT, CDR2 SNEGSKA (reference sequence). V lost 0 bases to trimming and J lost 7 bases, with 18 bases between them. The CDR3 totals 15 residues. This clonotype was observed a few times.

Sequenced sample: blood. This sequence was found in a woman under 40 with Graves' ophthalmopathy. The chain combines TRBV20-1 with TRBJ1-2; D call uncertain. Written as DNA, the CDR3 is TGCAGTGCTAGAGACCCGGTGGTTGGCCGCGGTGGCTACACCTTC. This encodes CSARDPVVGRGGYTF.